The 11 T cell receptor beta chains below were found in one sample sequenced in a study of T cell changes during pregnancy in multiple sclerosis. Sequencing was performed with immunoSEQ multiplex PCR; in TCRdb, only in-frame clones are kept and a portion is missing. The sample shows approximately 66,000 clones, 91% of them seen only once. Specimen: CD8+ T cells from peripheral blood mononuclear cells, collected before pregnancy. These receptors were collected from a female donor with multiple sclerosis, enrolled in a pregnancy study.

The chain has TRBV7-2 and TRBJ2-7, with a possible D match to TRBD1 (6 bases). CDR3 length: 14 amino acids. The V gene's germline CDR1 is SGHTA and CDR2 FQGNSA. V gave up 5 bases and J gave up 5 bases, with 16 bases separating them. CDR3 DNA: TGTGCCAGCAGCCAGACGGACAGTTTCCACGAGCAGTACTTC. It is translated as CASSQTDSFHEQYF.

The rearrangement joins TRBV7-8 to TRBJ1-5; D remains unclear. The CDR3 covers 14 residues. V was shortened by 3 bases and J by 2 bases, with 8 bases between the two germline ends. Germline V lookup: CDR1 SGHVS, CDR2 FQNEAQ. In nucleotides, the CDR3 is TGTGCCAGCAGCTTGGGAGTGGGCAATCAGCCCCAGCATTTT. As protein: CASSLGVGNQPQHF. Variable domain in full (rest from reference TRBV7-8 and TRBJ1-5): GAGVSQSPRYKVAKRGQDVALRCDPISGHVSLFWYQQALGQGPEFLTYFQNEAQLDKSGLPSDRFFAERPEGSVSTLKIQRTQQEDSAVYLCASSLGVGNQPQHFGDGTRLSIL.

The chain links TRBV14 to TRBJ1-2; D possibly corresponds to TRBD1 (5 bases). V lost 0 bases, J lost 7 bases, and 15 bases lay in between. Per the germline V gene, CDR1 is SGHDN and CDR2 is FVKESK. CDR3 size: 15 residues. This chain's CDR3 is CASSQDGPGYGGYTF. CDR3 DNA sequence: TGTGCCAGCAGCCAAGACGGTCCAGGGTATGGTGGCTACACCTTC.

CDR3: CASRVPGQNNEQFF. The CDR3 nucleotides are TGTGCCAGCAGAGTACCGGGACAGAACAATGAGCAGTTCTTC. The V gene is TRBV7-3, the J gene TRBJ2-1, with 7 nucleotides matching TRBD1. V dropped 6 bases and J dropped 5; count of bases not matched to a gene: 7. This CDR3 contains 14 residues. The germline CDR1 and CDR2 sequences are SGHTA and FQGTGA.

Notes on this clone: This specimen includes other DNA sequences encoding the same CDR3. The rearrangement uses TRBV9 and TRBJ2-1, with 7 bases identical to TRBD1. Germline values: CDR1 SGDLS, CDR2 YYNGEE. V trimming: 0 bases; J trimming: 2 bases; junction bases outside the gene matches: 2. The CDR3 is made up of 15 amino acids. The CDR3 is CASSVEGAPYNEQFF. As DNA, the CDR3 is TGTGCCAGCAGCGTAGAGGGGGCCCCCTACAATGAGCAGTTCTTC.

Points on this clone: In the same sample, other DNA sequences code for this CDR3. The rearrangement joins TRBV4-1 to TRBJ1-2; 8 positions match TRBD1. Unmatched junction bases numbered 7, after V lost 4 bases and J lost 3 bases. The CDR3 runs 15 residues. Germline lookup yields CDR1 MGHRA and CDR2 YSYEKL. In nucleotides, the CDR3 is TGCGCCAGCAGCCGAACACAGGGGGGGGACTATGGCTACACCTTC. Amino acid sequence: CASSRTQGGDYGYTF.

The chain carries TRBV5-1 and TRBJ1-4, with no clear D. Germline values: CDR1 SGHRS, CDR2 YFSETQ. V was cut by 4 bases and J by 10 bases, with 20 bases left in between. CDR3 length: 15 amino acids. The CDR3 region has the DNA TGCGCCAGCAGCCCCGGGGAACTAATGTCGGGAAAACTGTTTTTT. This translates into CASSPGELMSGKLFF.

The chain links TRBV7-6 to TRBJ2-3; 8 bases map to TRBD2. With V trimmed by 5 bases and J by 3 bases, 13 bases remained unmatched. Germline CDR1 reads SGHVS; CDR2 reads FNYEAQ. This CDR3 comprises 17 residues. CDR3 sequence: CASSPRGAGEMTDTQYF. CDR3 DNA sequence: TGTGCCAGCAGCCCACGGGGAGCGGGGGAGATGACAGATACGCAGTATTTT.

The count of this clone is one. The CDR3 is CATSRDRAGTGKNGELFF. The CDR3 DNA follows: TGTGCCACCAGCAGAGATAGAGCCGGGACAGGGAAGAACGGGGAGCTGTTTTTT. This rearrangement joins TRBV15 to TRBJ2-2; 9 bases map to TRBD1. The CDR3 is 18 residues long. Germline V gene data show CDR1 as LNHNV and CDR2 as YYDKDF (reference sequence). Trimming took 0 bases from V and 7 from J; bases not matched to a gene: 12.

This chain joins TRBV13 and TRBJ2-3, with 8 positions matching TRBD2. The CDR3 covers 14 residues. Germline trimming cut 9 bases from V and 5 bases from J; bases unmatched to any gene: 10. CDR1 and CDR2 (germline): PRHDT, FYEKMQ (reference sequence). The CDR3 DNA is TGTGCCAGTTTTTCGGGGGGGCGAGAAGATACGCAGTATTTT. It codes for CASFSGGREDTQYF.

V gene TRBV29-1 combines with J gene TRBJ1-4; possible D gene TRBD1, 5 bases. CDR3 length equals 12 residues. V shed 6 bases and J shed 10 bases, with 15 bases lying between them. Germline CDR1 is SQVTM and CDR2 is ANQGSEA. The DNA of the CDR3 is TGCAGCGTGGAGATCGGGGGGGGAAAACTGTTTTTT. It translates to CSVEIGGGKLFF.